This T cell receptor beta chain derives from a study of blood T cell dynamics during melanoma immunotherapy. The time point was: week 3, after first cycle of checkpoint inhibitor. Samples come from before therapy and from week 3 after the first blockade cycle. A word on this clone: Its antigen remains unidentified.

General study results and limits: PBMC repertoires of eventual disease-control patients split at W3 into clonality or diversity gains.

Assay: immunoSEQ multiplex PCR; the TCRdb copy retains only in-frame clones and omits some. Of fewer than 13,000 clones listed, 87% are singletons. This clonotype was obtained from a human donor with melanoma. Sequencing was performed on blood, taken from a patient treated with checkpoint blockade.

In nucleotides, the CDR3 is TGTGCCAGCAGCCCGGGACGGACCCAAGAGACCCAGTACTTC. Amino acids: CASSPGRTQETQYF. V and J are TRBV7-9 and TRBJ2-5; perhaps D is TRBD1 or TRBD2 (5 bases each). V was cut by 5 bases and J by 1 base, with 11 bases left in between. Germline V lookup: CDR1 SEHNR, CDR2 FQNEAQ (reference sequence). The CDR3 is 14 amino acids.